The clone carrying this T cell receptor (beta chain) was seen a single time. Its cognate antigen is unknown. This clone may be a read error of a much larger clone one base away. This sample was taken from a study of blood T cells in healthy people across ages. General observations from the study: TCR beta diversity per million T cells fell roughly linearly with age.

With 5 bases clipped from V and 9 bases from J, the junction kept 5 bases outside the gene matches. From germline, CDR1 is SGHTA and CDR2 FQGTGA. There are 13 residues in the CDR3. Extraction yielded at least 6 micrograms of total RNA per sample. The second PCR ran 7 to 11 cycles with a sample-barcoded 5' primer and J-beta primers. Each cDNA molecule, via a template-switch adaptor with 12 random nucleotides, was tagged. One entry per CDR3 protein, called by TCRdb with MiXCR from the 5' RACE reads. The sample yields 600,000 or so distinct CDR3 sequences, roughly 48% seen once. The sequenced sample was blood. This receptor was taken from a man older than 75 in good health. This chain joins TRBV7-3 and TRBJ2-1; TRBD1 matches 9 bases. Here the CDR3 reads CASSRDRDGEQFF. In DNA, the CDR3 is TGTGCCAGCAGCCGGGACAGGGATGGTGAGCAGTTCTTC.